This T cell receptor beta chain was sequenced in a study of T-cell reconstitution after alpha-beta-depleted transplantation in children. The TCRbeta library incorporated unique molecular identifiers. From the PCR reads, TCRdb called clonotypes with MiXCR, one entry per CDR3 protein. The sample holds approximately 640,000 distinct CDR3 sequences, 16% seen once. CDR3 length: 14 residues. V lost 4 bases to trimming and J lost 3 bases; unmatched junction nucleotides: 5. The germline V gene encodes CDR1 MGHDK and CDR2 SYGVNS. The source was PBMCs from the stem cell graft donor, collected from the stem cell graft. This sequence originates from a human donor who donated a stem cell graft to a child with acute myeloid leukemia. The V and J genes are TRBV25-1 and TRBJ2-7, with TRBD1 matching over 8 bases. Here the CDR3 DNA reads TGTGCCAGCAGTGGGTCAGGGGGCCTCTACGAGCAGTACGTC. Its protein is CASSGSGGLYEQYV.